Following are 5 T cell receptor beta chains from one sample sequenced in a study of blood T cell repertoires in COVID-19. Some clones are missing from TCRdb's copy, which holds only in-frame ones; the method was immunoSEQ multiplex PCR. The sample lists just under 350,000 clones, 88% occurring once. Sequencing used peripheral blood. These receptors were collected from a woman in her 70s with COVID-19, enrolled during active disease.

The rearrangement joins TRBV7-9 to TRBJ1-3; D is unresolved. The CDR3 is 15 residues long. Trimming stripped 6 bases from V and 3 bases from J, with 15 bases between. Germline V gene lookup returns CDR1 SEHNR and CDR2 FQNEAQ (reference sequence). As DNA, the CDR3 is TGTGCCAGCAGTCCGTCCATCGGGAATGGAAACACCATATATTTT. As protein: CASSPSIGNGNTIYF.

The chain carries TRBV6-4 and TRBJ1-2; perhaps TRBD1 as D (6 bases). Germline loops: CDR1 MRHNA, CDR2 SNTAGT. This CDR3 is 15 amino acids long. Trimming left V 7 bases short and J 0 bases short, with 15 bases between. CDR3 sequence: CASKRGQGTNYGYTF. The CDR3 DNA reads as TGTGCCAGCAAACGGGGCCAGGGGACTAACTATGGCTACACCTTC.

This chain connects TRBV13 to TRBJ1-2; D may be TRBD1 (5 bases). From germline, CDR1 is PRHDT and CDR2 FYEKMQ (reference sequence). V was cut by 4 bases and J by 5 bases, with 17 bases left in between. There are 15 residues in the CDR3. The CDR3 DNA reads as TGTGCCAGCAGCTCTTTACAGGACCACTATTATGGCTACACCTTC. The encoded protein is CASSSLQDHYYGYTF. The whole variable domain, filled in from reference TRBV13 and TRBJ1-2, reads AAGVIQSPRHLIKEKRETATLKCYPIPRHDTVYWYQQGPGQDPQFLISFYEKMQSDKGSIPDRFSAQQFSDYHSELNMSSLELGDSALYFCASSSLQDHYYGYTFGSGTRLTVV.

This chain joins TRBV29-1 and TRBJ1-1, with TRBD1 as a possible D gene (5 bases). This CDR3 is built from 12 residues. V lost 8 bases and J 4 bases, leaving 14 bases between the germline ends. The germline V gene has CDR1 SQVTM and CDR2 ANQGSEA. The CDR3, as DNA: TGCAGCTCAGGGTCGAGTCCCACTGAAGCTTTCTTT. The encoded protein is CSSGSSPTEAFF.

This clone appeared a single time. The chain recombines TRBV2 with TRBJ2-7, with 9 positions matching TRBD2. CDR3 length: 15 amino acids. From germline, CDR1 is SNHLY and CDR2 FYNNEI. V trimming: 5 bases; J trimming: 0 bases; junction bases outside the gene matches: 5. In DNA form, the CDR3 reads TGTGCCAGCAGTAAGCAAGCGGGGGGCTCCTACGAGCAGTACTTC. This sequence encodes CASSKQAGGSYEQYF. Combining the CDR3 with reference TRBV2 and TRBJ2-7 gives the whole variable domain EPEVTQTPSHQVTQMGQEVILRCVPISNHLYFYWYRQILGQKVEFLVSFYNNEISEKSEIFDDQFSVERPDGSNFTLKIRSTKLEDSAMYFCASSKQAGGSYEQYFGPGTRLTVT.